The rows below give T cell receptor beta chains drawn from one sample of a study of T cell repertoires in cytomegalovirus infection. TCRdb re-derived calls from the reads in MiXCR, one entry per CDR3 protein. The sample includes 290,000 or so distinct CDR3 sequences, about 9.2% seen only once; the top ten take less than 3%. Specimen: PBMCs. These receptor sequences come from a human donor in good health (CMV status not recorded). Some clones in this sample may be carry-over from other donors' samples. Each CDR3 is given with its conserved first and last residue. The order of the fields is J gene, CDR3 length, V gene, CDR3 protein.

TRBJ2-1,12,TRBV24-1,CATAGSYNEQFF
TRBJ2-7,15,TRBV7-9,CASSPQGQGKGEQYF
TRBJ1-3,13,TRBV18,CASSPPFGNTIYF
TRBJ2-3,15,TRBV7-9,CASREAGGLEDTQYF
TRBJ2-2,16,TRBV19,CASSIVRSTNTGELFF
TRBJ1-1,14,TRBV3-1,CASRRDSMNTEAFF
TRBJ2-5,12,TRBV20-1,CSASTGYETQYF
TRBJ2-5,12,TRBV12-3/TRBV12-4,CASRSDRETQYF
TRBJ1-1,12,TRBV2,CASSERRSGAFF
TRBJ1-1,13,TRBV5-1,CASTPGTNTEAFF
TRBJ2-3,18,TRBV20-1,CSAHKLKGGAGSLDTQYF
TRBJ2-7,13,TRBV19,CASSGLDSYEQYF
TRBJ1-4,15,TRBV28,CATTRYYTINEKLFF
TRBJ2-1,17,TRBV20-1,CSARAFRRRGGPNEQFF
TRBJ1-3,14,TRBV7-3,CASSFGQGGNTIYF
TRBJ1-1,17,TRBV18,CASSPYGQGGMNTEAFF
TRBJ2-1,13,TRBV6-2/TRBV6-3,CASSYFSYNEQFF
TRBJ1-6,12,TRBV7-9,CASRTGGSPLHF
TRBJ2-1,17,TRBV6-2/TRBV6-3,CASSYSKSGLAGYEQFF
TRBJ2-3,14,TRBV20-1,CSASMEVYTDTQYF
TRBJ1-3,16,TRBV7-4,CASSYETWHSGNTIYF
TRBJ2-2,17,TRBV7-9,CASSLEGANRHTGELFF
TRBJ1-1,14,TRBV19,CASSSRQGQREAFF
TRBJ2-4,17,TRBV7-2,CASSRTTGTLGKNIQYF
TRBJ2-3,16,TRBV27,CASSLFPGPRTDTQYF
TRBJ1-4,15,TRBV9,CASSVGGSYNEKLLF
TRBJ2-2,17,TRBV11-3,CASSLTGGRRNTGELFF
TRBJ2-6,19,TRBV2,CASSEALTAGGTGANVLTF
TRBJ2-3,14,TRBV10-3,CAISRDRGADTQYF
TRBJ1-2,14,TRBV6-1,CASSDDRVLSGYTF
TRBJ2-7,12,TRBV29-1,CSVEDGSYEQYF
TRBJ2-4,15,TRBV9,CASSIGPLAKNIQYF
TRBJ2-5,14,TRBV12-3/TRBV12-4,CASSTDSLGETQYF
TRBJ1-1,13,TRBV7-3,CASSLRGGAEAFF
TRBJ1-1,15,TRBV7-9,CASSLVAGPYTEAFF
TRBJ1-2,11,TRBV29-1,CSVDKNYGYTF
TRBJ2-1,16,TRBV7-2,CASSQTGGGAYNEQFF
TRBJ2-1,14,TRBV5-1,CASSLDTFANEQFF
TRBJ2-7,14,TRBV7-8,CASSPSGNFYEQYF
TRBJ1-1,16,TRBV28,CASSLTSGAGDTEAFF
TRBJ1-1,12,TRBV28,CASRTETGGSFF
TRBJ2-5,16,TRBV4-2,CASSQDPAGGSETQYF
TRBJ2-3,13,TRBV29-1,CSVRRLFTDTQYF
TRBJ2-1,14,TRBV7-2,CASSSWALYNEQFF
TRBJ2-2,16,TRBV24-1,CATSHQWGRGTGELFF
TRBJ2-7,13,TRBV5-6,CASSSDGAYEQYF
TRBJ1-4,15,TRBV19,CASSRGGATNEKLFF
TRBJ1-1,15,TRBV20-1,CSAHGQGDVNTEAFF
TRBJ1-2,12,TRBV7-9,CASSVTAYGYTF
TRBJ2-5,15,TRBV6-2/TRBV6-3,CASSPFGTTQETQYF
TRBJ2-5,13,TRBV7-2,CASSRPPQETQYF
TRBJ1-2,14,TRBV20-1,CSAGTDQVNYGYTF
TRBJ1-6,14,TRBV20-1,CSAMDRAYNSPLHF
TRBJ1-1,13,TRBV19,CASTDRGDTEAFF